This T cell receptor (beta chain) is drawn from a study of T cells after yellow fever vaccination (dated by TCRdb to between 2019 and 2020). For the study in its entirety: The SMART-Seq v4 Ultra Low Input RNA kit was used to prepare libraries from fractions with low cell numbers. Bulk TCR alpha and beta repertoires were sequenced longitudinally to track T-cell clones before and after primary and booster YFV17D yellow fever vaccination. The cohort comprised two healthy male donors, one aged 18 to 29 and one aged 30 to 40 years. Blood samples were taken at several timepoints before and after primary and secondary immunization, and bulk PBMC replicates and cell subsets were isolated.

Trimming leaves V shorter by 0 bases and J shorter by 5 bases, with the junction holding 6 bases beyond the gene matches. CDR1 and CDR2 are drawn from the germline V gene (reference sequence): DFQATT, SNEGSKA. The CDR3 has 14 amino acids, counting both end residues. The read is trimmed to its CDR3 DNA, 42 bases read in frame from base 1. Read against the paper, the sample's treatment or condition label means: live attenuated yellow fever vaccine strain. A standard Ficoll-Paque protocol was used to isolate PBMCs from peripheral blood. Dynabeads CD4 and CD8 positive selection kits were used to isolate the CD4 and CD8 T-cell fractions. TriZol was used to extract RNA from bulk PBMCs, CD4 and CD8 fractions, and dextramer-positive and dextramer-negative fractions. TCR cDNA was made using 5'RACE template switching, a step that added a universal primer site and unique molecular identifiers. Priming for cDNA synthesis came from both the TCR alpha and TCR beta constant segments. Library amplification used two PCR steps, and the second PCR step added sample barcodes and sequencing adapters. Sequencing of the libraries was done on either Illumina HiSeq 2500 (2x100 bp) or NovaSeq (2x150 bp). Per the authors' processing: Reads were demultiplexed and collapsed into UMI consensus sequences with MIGEC, and V(D)J alignment was performed with MiXCR. Vaccine-responding clonotypes were identified with edgeR using replicate PBMC samples, with FDR below 0.01 and a log2 fold change above 5 up to day 15 being required. Bulk clonotypes were assigned CD4 or CD8 identity according to which sequenced CD4 or CD8 repertoire held them at higher abundance. The public reads were reprocessed in TCRdb via fastp at Q25 and MiXCR, keeping in-frame beta chains. Every distinct CDR3 protein forms one entry, paired with its most common genes and DNA. None of the V and J calls come from the authors' own analysis; TCRdb made them. The sample table records 140,000 to 150,000 distinct CDR3 sequences; 6.6% of these occur just once. Of the sample, more than 0.6% falls within the top ten clones.

With regard to this clonotype: The clone's antigen remains unknown. One base away lies a much larger clone, so this may be a sequencing read error. The conserved phenylalanine or tryptophan normally closing the CDR3 is absent here, so this likely arose from a read error.

The research as a whole found: A small fraction of clonotypes showed up in both the CD4 and CD8 compartments, probably as a result of convergent recombination. Most clones expanded after primary vaccination (around 96% of CD4 and roughly 90% of CD8) were re-detected after the booster, suggesting that broad memory maintenance occurred. Compared with the primary T-cell response, the secondary T-cell response was weaker but faster, peaking on day 5 rather than day 15. Because the study included only two donors, the extent to which the findings can be generalized is limited. Computational filtering was required because FACS-sorted repertoires could contain abundant contaminating clonotypes from the bulk population.

This material consisted of CD4+ T cells sorted from PBMCs, taken 10 days after the yellow fever booster vaccination. This receptor was obtained from a man aged 30 to 45 who received the YFV17D yellow fever vaccine. The rearrangement combines TRBV20-1 with TRBJ2-7; 8 of the junction bases match TRBD2. The DNA sequence is as follows: TGCAGTGCTAGAGATGTGTCGGGAGGGAACGAGCAGTACTAC. Translation gives CSARDVSGGNEQYY.